This T cell receptor (beta chain) was profiled in a study of T-cell reconstitution after alpha-beta-depleted transplantation in children. This clonotype was picked up many times. This sample's TCRbeta library carried unique molecular identifier barcodes. One entry per CDR3 protein results from TCRdb running MiXCR on the PCR reads. The sample holds some 490,000 distinct CDR3 sequences, under 15% seen once. The sequence was obtained from a human donor who donated a stem cell graft to a child with combined immunodeficiency. Sequencing was performed on PBMCs from the stem cell graft donor, taken from the stem cell graft.

The CDR3 DNA follows: TGTGCCATCAGTGGGGACAGGGACTTGGGTCAGCCCCAGCATTTT. Translated, it gives CAISGDRDLGQPQHF. The gene calls are TRBV10-3 and TRBJ1-5; 9 bases line up with TRBD1. V was clipped by 4 bases and J by 6 bases; unmatched bases: 7. Per germline, CDR1 ENHRY and CDR2 SYGVKD. The CDR3 has 15 amino acids.